This is a list of T cell receptor beta chains from one sample in a study of beta chain features in type 1 diabetes. Data came from immunoSEQ multiplex PCR; TCRdb stores just in-frame clones and leaves some out. The data hold hundreds of thousands of clones, with roughly a sixth observed a single time. The sequencing sample was made of naive CD4+ T cells from blood. The receptors were gathered from a man between 18 and 35 years old in good health. Both conserved end residues are part of each CDR3. The D gene is left open where the match is weak. Size values are once, few and many counts, or a class for expanded clones, and some rows have none.

CDR3: CASNEGQGKNNEQFF
DNA: TGTGCCAGCAATGAGGGACAGGGGAAGAACAATGAGCAGTTCTTC
V: TRBV6-1
size: few
D: TRBD1
J: TRBJ2-1

CDR3: CASRRGRVDEQYF
DNA: TGTGCCAGCCGCCGGGGGCGAGTCGACGAGCAGTACTTC
V: TRBV6-5
size: -
D: -
J: TRBJ2-7

CDR3: CASGVRGQGEQFF
DNA: TGTGCCAGCGGTGTCCGGGGGCAGGGTGAGCAGTTCTTC
V: TRBV2
size: few
D: -
J: TRBJ2-1

CDR3: CASSYSTGTGTYEQYF
DNA: TGTGCCAGCAGCTATTCGACCGGGACAGGGACCTACGAGCAGTACTTC
V: TRBV7-2
size: few
D: TRBD1
J: TRBJ2-7

CDR3: CASSQDRAGLGLQFF
DNA: TGTGCCAGCAGCCAAGATAGGGCCGGGTTAGGGCTACAGTTCTTC
V: TRBV14
size: -
D: -
J: TRBJ2-1

CDR3: CASSEGLLADTQYF
DNA: TGTGCCAGCAGTGAAGGGCTATTGGCAGATACGCAGTATTTT
V: TRBV6-4
size: -
D: -
J: TRBJ2-3

CDR3: CASSPTRLAKDTQYF
DNA: TGTGCCAGCAGTCCTACAAGACTAGCGAAGGATACGCAATATTTT
V: TRBV28
size: -
D: TRBD2
J: TRBJ2-3

CDR3: CASSAGLAGGRSYEQYF
DNA: TGTGCCAGCAGCGCGGGACTAGCGGGAGGCCGCTCCTACGAGCAGTACTTC
V: TRBV2
size: -
D: TRBD2
J: TRBJ2-7

CDR3: CASSLVGTQISGANVLTF
DNA: TGTGCCAGCAGCTTAGTAGGCACACAGATCTCTGGGGCCAACGTCCTGACTTTC
V: TRBV7-2
size: -
D: -
J: TRBJ2-6

CDR3: CAISPDRGLSYEQYF
DNA: TGTGCCATCAGCCCGGACAGGGGGCTGTCCTACGAGCAGTACTTC
V: TRBV10-3
size: -
D: TRBD1
J: TRBJ2-7

CDR3: CASSLQRVTGELFF
DNA: TGTGCCAGCAGCTTACAACGGGTTACCGGGGAGCTGTTTTTT
V: TRBV7-2
size: few
D: -
J: TRBJ2-2